One sample yielded the 17 T cell receptor beta chains listed below, sequenced in a study of OX40 agonist ivuxolimab in advanced cancers. Clones were read by immunoSEQ multiplex PCR, and TCRdb kept only the in-frame ones, dropping some. The profile shows over 35,000 clones, approximately 88% of them singletons. The sample was CD4+ or CD8+ T cells sorted from blood, taken in a trial of the OX40 agonist ivuxolimab. These receptors all stem from an adult with an advanced solid tumor such as melanoma, head and neck, liver or kidney cancer.

The chain couples TRBV7-4 to TRBJ1-2; TRBD1 might be the D (6 bases). V lost 5 bases and J lost 2, with 18 bases in between. Germline CDR1 SGHVT, CDR2 SQSDAQ. The CDR3 contains 16 residues. This chain's CDR3 is CASSSLPGQVNYGYTF. In DNA form, the CDR3 reads TGTGCCAGCAGCAGCCTCCCGGGACAAGTGAACTATGGCTACACCTTC.

The rearrangement uses TRBV9 and TRBJ2-1; D gene uncertain. V was pared by 4 bases and J by 9 bases, with 20 bases between. The CDR3 length is 15 residues. Germline assignment: CDR1 SGDLS and CDR2 YYNGEE. The CDR3 protein is CASSPPEGPLGEQFF. The CDR3, as DNA: TGTGCCAGCAGCCCCCCTGAAGGGCCCCTGGGTGAGCAGTTCTTC.

The chain combines TRBV2 with TRBJ1-2; weak D call: TRBD1 (6 bases). Trimming left V 5 bases short and J 4 bases short, with 17 bases between. The CDR3 has 15 residues. Germline V CDR1 and CDR2: SNHLY, FYNNEI. The CDR3 here is CASSPTDRLFYGYTF. The CDR3 DNA is TGTGCCAGCAGTCCTACCGACAGGCTTTTCTATGGCTACACCTTC.

The chain joins TRBV7-9 to TRBJ2-2, with 9 bases matching TRBD2. Germline assignment: CDR1 SEHNR and CDR2 FQNEAQ (reference sequence). The CDR3 spans 15 residues. The J segment lost 6 bases and the V segment lost 3 bases, leaving 5 bases of the junction unmatched. The CDR3 DNA follows: TGTGCCAGCAGCTTTAGCGGGAGCCAATCCGGGGAGCTGTTTTTT. Encoded protein: CASSFSGSQSGELFF.

The chain links TRBV18 to TRBJ1-5; TRBD1 matches at 7 bases. Germline-derived CDR1 and CDR2 are KGHSH and LQKENI. Trimming cost V 2 bases and J 5 bases; bases outside gene matches: 6. The CDR3 has 15 residues. The CDR3 DNA reads as TGTGCCAGCTCACCAGCGTACAGGGGTGATCAGCCCCAGCATTTT. This encodes CASSPAYRGDQPQHF.

V and J are TRBV6-5 and TRBJ2-7, with a weak D call TRBD1 (5 bases). The V end was cut by 0 bases, the J end by 2 bases, with 8 bases between. The germline V gene has CDR1 MNHEY and CDR2 SVGAGI. This CDR3 contains 14 residues. The DNA of the CDR3 is TGTGCCAGCAGTTACTCAAGGGGAACCTACGAGCAGTACTTC. Translated, it gives CASSYSRGTYEQYF.

The chain employs TRBV14 and TRBJ1-1, with D perhaps matching TRBD1 (5 bases). Germline assignment: CDR1 SGHDN and CDR2 FVKESK. The CDR3 runs 15 residues. V lost 0 bases and J lost 2, with 10 bases in between. The CDR3 sequence: CASSQDGDYNTEAFF. CDR3 bases: TGTGCCAGCAGCCAAGATGGGGACTACAACACTGAAGCTTTCTTT. Looking up the rest from reference TRBV14 and TRBJ1-1 gives the full variable domain: EAGVTQFPSHSVIEKGQTVTLRCDPISGHDNLYWYRRVMGKEIKFLLHFVKESKQDESGMPNNRFLAERTGGTYSTLKVQPAELEDSGVYFCASSQDGDYNTEAFFGQGTRLTVV.

On this clone itself: In the same sample, other DNA sequences code for this CDR3. The V gene is TRBV2, the J gene TRBJ2-7; D is unresolved. In germline, CDR1 is SNHLY, CDR2 FYNNEI. Deletions cut 8 bases from V and 3 bases from J, with 14 bases between. This CDR3 is 13 amino acids long. CDR3 sequence: CASLGLPNYEQYF. Written as DNA, the CDR3 is TGTGCCAGCCTGGGATTACCCAACTACGAGCAGTACTTC. The full variable domain, its missing parts supplied by reference TRBV2 and TRBJ2-7, is EPEVTQTPSHQVTQMGQEVILRCVPISNHLYFYWYRQILGQKVEFLVSFYNNEISEKSEIFDDQFSVERPDGSNFTLKIRSTKLEDSAMYFCASLGLPNYEQYFGPGTRLTVT.

This chain connects TRBV9 to TRBJ2-1; the D gene is possibly TRBD1 (6 bases). The CDR3 covers 15 residues. From germline, CDR1 is SGDLS and CDR2 YYNGEE. Deletions cut 0 bases from V and 1 base from J, with 8 bases between. The CDR3 region is CASSVVGGSYNEQFF. The DNA for the CDR3 is TGTGCCAGCAGCGTAGTAGGGGGATCCTACAATGAGCAGTTCTTC.

The V gene is TRBV4-1, the J gene TRBJ1-2, with TRBD1 matching over 7 bases. The CDR3 consists of 16 residues. Unmatched junction bases numbered 13, after V lost 3 bases and J lost 6 bases. Germline CDR1 and CDR2: MGHRA and YSYEKL. CDR3 region: CASSQVYNRGGDGYTF. Here the CDR3 DNA reads TGCGCCAGCAGCCAGGTCTACAACAGGGGAGGGGATGGCTACACCTTC.

The chain has TRBV6-5 and TRBJ2-1; 8 nucleotides align to TRBD1. The length of the CDR3 is 15 residues. Germline V lookup: CDR1 MNHEY, CDR2 SVGAGI. V was pared by 10 bases and J by 9 bases, with 17 bases of the junction left unmatched. In DNA form, the CDR3 reads TGTGCCACCACCGGGACAGGAACTGCGGTGGGTGAGCAGTTCTTC. Amino acids: CATTGTGTAVGEQFF.

The chain links TRBV6-5 to TRBJ2-7, with a weak D call TRBD1 (6 bases). The CDR3 loop spans 13 amino acids. V was pared by 4 bases and J by 5 bases, with 12 bases between. Per the germline V gene, CDR1 is MNHEY and CDR2 is SVGAGI. This CDR3 reads CASSFRQDNEQYF. The CDR3 DNA follows: TGTGCCAGCAGTTTTCGACAGGATAACGAGCAGTACTTC.

This chain connects TRBV5-4 to TRBJ2-2; D is possibly TRBD1 or TRBD2 (5 bases each). CDR3 length equals 17 residues. Per the germline V gene, CDR1 is SGHNT and CDR2 is YYREEE (reference sequence). V shed 0 bases and J shed 4 bases, with 16 bases lying between them. Here the CDR3 DNA reads TGTGCCAGCAGCTTGGGGGACGTACGACTAAGCACCGGGGAGCTGTTTTTT. This codes for CASSLGDVRLSTGELFF.

The chain employs TRBV4-1 and TRBJ2-1; D uncertain. Germline V lookup: CDR1 MGHRA, CDR2 YSYEKL. The CDR3 runs to 16 residues. V dropped 0 bases and J dropped 2 bases, with 11 bases sitting between them. The DNA of the CDR3 is TGCGCCAGCAGCCAAGATCAACTAACGCCCTACAATGAGCAGTTCTTC. It yields the protein CASSQDQLTPYNEQFF.

In the case of this clone: Other DNA sequences in this sample translate to the same CDR3. This CDR3 is CASSLLRDKNGYTF. CDR3 in DNA: TGTGCCAGCAGCTTGCTCCGGGACAAAAATGGCTACACCTTC. The genes are TRBV7-9 and TRBJ1-2, with D perhaps matching TRBD1 (6 bases). This CDR3 is built from 14 residues. CDR1 is SEHNR, CDR2 FQNEAQ, per germline (reference sequence). Trimming pared 3 bases from V and 6 bases from J, leaving 14 bases between.

The chain carries TRBV27 and TRBJ1-2, with a tentative D call TRBD1 (5 bases). V lost 2 bases, J lost 4 bases, and 11 bases lay in between. The germline CDR1 and CDR2 sequences are MNHEY and SMNVEV (reference sequence). There are 14 residues in the CDR3. CDR3: CASSLMQGSYGYTF. CDR3 coding DNA: TGTGCCAGCAGTTTAATGCAGGGTTCCTATGGCTACACCTTC.

The chain has TRBV29-1 and TRBJ2-7; no firm D call. CDR3 length: 10 residues. Germline CDR1 and CDR2: SQVTM and ANQGSEA. V was shortened by 4 bases and J by 4 bases, with 5 bases between the two germline ends. The CDR3 bases are TGCAGCGTTGTGGGATACGAGCAGTACTTC. Translating gives CSVVGYEQYF.